This T cell receptor beta chain was sequenced in a study of control samples from healthy donors and cancer patients. Using immunoSEQ multiplex PCR, the repertoire was profiled, and TCRdb retains in-frame clones only, with some absent. The data contain 45,000 to 60,000 clones, 94% of them seen just once; the ten biggest clones take up 3.5% to 4%. This CDR3 region has 14 residues. Losses at the gene ends were 4 bases for V and 5 bases for J; bases not matched to a gene: 7. Germline V lookup: CDR1 MNHEY, CDR2 SVGAGI. The chain recombines TRBV6-5 with TRBJ1-2; 7 bases align to TRBD1. The sequencing input was blood. The sequence was obtained from a man between 25 and 39 years old in good health. CDR3 region: CASSSGTVKYGYTF. The CDR3 coding sequence is TGTGCCAGCAGTTCCGGGACAGTGAAGTATGGCTACACCTTC.